This T cell receptor beta chain was sequenced in a study of blood T cell repertoires in COVID-19. This clone was observed a handful of times. The CDR3 runs 13 residues. Germline CDR1 and CDR2: MNHEY and SVGAGI. Trimming stripped 6 bases from V and 1 base from J, with 9 bases between. Sequenced by immunoSEQ multiplex PCR; TCRdb stores in-frame clones only, minus some. The repertoire holds roughly 150,000 clones, around 84% seen once, with more than 5.5% in the top ten. The genes are TRBV6-5 and TRBJ2-5; D remains unclear. Sequenced material: PBMCs or T cells enriched from blood (not recorded which). The receptor comes from a man aged 45 to 65 who had recovered from COVID-19. The CDR3, as DNA: TGTGCCAGCAGATACAGCGTCCAAGAGACCCAGTACTTC. Its protein is CASRYSVQETQYF.